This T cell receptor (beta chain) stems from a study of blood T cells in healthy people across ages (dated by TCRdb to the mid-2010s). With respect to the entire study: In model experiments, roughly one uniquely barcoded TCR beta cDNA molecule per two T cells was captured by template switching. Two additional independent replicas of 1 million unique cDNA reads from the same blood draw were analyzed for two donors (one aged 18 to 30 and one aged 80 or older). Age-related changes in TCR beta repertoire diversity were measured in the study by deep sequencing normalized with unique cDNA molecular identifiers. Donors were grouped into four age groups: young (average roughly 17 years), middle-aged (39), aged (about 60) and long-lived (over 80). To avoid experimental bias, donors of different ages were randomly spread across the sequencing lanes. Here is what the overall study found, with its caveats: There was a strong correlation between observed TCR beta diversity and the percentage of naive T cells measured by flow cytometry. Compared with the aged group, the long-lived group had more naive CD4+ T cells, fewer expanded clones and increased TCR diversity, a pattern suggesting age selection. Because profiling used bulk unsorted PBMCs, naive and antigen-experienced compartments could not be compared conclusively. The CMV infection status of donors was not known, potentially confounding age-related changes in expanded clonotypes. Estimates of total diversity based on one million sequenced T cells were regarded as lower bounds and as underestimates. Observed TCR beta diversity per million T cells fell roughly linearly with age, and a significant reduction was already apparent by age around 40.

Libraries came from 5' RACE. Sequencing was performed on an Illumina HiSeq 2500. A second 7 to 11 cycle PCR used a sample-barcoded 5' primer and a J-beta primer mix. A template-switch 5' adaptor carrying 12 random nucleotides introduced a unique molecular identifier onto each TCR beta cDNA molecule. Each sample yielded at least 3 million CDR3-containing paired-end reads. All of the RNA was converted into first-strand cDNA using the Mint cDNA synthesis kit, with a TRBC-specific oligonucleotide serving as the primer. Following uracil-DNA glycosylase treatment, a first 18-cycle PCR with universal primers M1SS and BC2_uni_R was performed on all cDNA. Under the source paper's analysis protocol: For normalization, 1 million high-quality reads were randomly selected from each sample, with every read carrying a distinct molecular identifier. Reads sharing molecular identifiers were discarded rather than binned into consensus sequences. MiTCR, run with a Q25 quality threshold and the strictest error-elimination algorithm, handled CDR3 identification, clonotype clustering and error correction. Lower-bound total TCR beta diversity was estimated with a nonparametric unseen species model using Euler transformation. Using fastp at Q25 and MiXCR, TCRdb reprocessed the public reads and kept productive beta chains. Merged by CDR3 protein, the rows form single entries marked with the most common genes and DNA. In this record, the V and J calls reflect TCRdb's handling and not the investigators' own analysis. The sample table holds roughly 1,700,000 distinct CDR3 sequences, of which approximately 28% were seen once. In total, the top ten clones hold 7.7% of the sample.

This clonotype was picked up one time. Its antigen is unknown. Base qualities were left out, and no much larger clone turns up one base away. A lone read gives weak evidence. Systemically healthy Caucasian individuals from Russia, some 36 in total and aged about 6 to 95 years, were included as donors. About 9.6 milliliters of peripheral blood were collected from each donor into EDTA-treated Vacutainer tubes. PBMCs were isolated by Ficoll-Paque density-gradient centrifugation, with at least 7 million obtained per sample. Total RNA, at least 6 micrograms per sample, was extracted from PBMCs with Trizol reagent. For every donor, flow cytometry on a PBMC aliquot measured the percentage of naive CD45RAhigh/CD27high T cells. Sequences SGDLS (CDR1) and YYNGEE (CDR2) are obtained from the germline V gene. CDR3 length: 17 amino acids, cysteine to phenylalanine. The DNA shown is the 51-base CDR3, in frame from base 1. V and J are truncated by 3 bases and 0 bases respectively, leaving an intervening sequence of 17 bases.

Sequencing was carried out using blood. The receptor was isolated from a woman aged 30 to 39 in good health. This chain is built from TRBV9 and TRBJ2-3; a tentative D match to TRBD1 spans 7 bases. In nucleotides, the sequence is TGTGCCAGCAGCGACCCCAGGGGGGTAACTAGCACAGATACGCAGTATTTT. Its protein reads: CASSDPRGVTSTDTQYF.